Listed here are 7 T cell receptor beta chains from one sample, sequenced in a study of cytotoxic CD8 clonotypes in ibrutinib-treated CLL. The protocol was immunoSEQ multiplex PCR, while the TCRdb copy is restricted to in-frame clones and leaves out a portion. The sample holds 60,000 to 65,000 clones, less than 75% seen once. The sequences come from PBMCs, collected after 12 months of ibrutinib treatment. The receptors here all came from a human donor with chronic lymphocytic leukemia.

Only a few counts were recorded for this clone. The CDR3 DNA sequence: TGTGCCTGGAGTTTCGAACGTAACTATGGCTACACCTTC. As protein: CAWSFERNYGYTF. This chain connects TRBV30 to TRBJ1-2; D unclear. CDR1 is GTSNPN, CDR2 SVGIG, per germline (reference sequence). The CDR3 is 13 residues long. Deletions cut 2 bases from V and 1 base from J, with 8 bases between.

The J gene is TRBJ2-1, the V gene TRBV6-5; the match to TRBD1 covers 9 bases. In germline, CDR1 is MNHEY, CDR2 SVGAGI. Trimming cost V 2 bases and J 6 bases; bases outside gene matches: 2. The CDR3 spans 14 residues. CDR3 nucleotide sequence: TGTGCCAGCAGTTACGGGGACAGGGTCAATGAGCAGTTCTTC. Translated: CASSYGDRVNEQFF.

The chain has TRBV11-3 and TRBJ2-5; no definite D call. The germline V gene has CDR1 SGHNT and CDR2 YENEEA. The length of the CDR3 is 13 residues. Trimming shortened V by 5 bases and J by 7 bases, and 14 bases separated the two germline ends. This CDR3 reads CASSISSAATQYF. The CDR3 DNA reads TGTGCCAGCAGCATCTCTTCGGCAGCGACCCAGTACTTC.

V usage is TRBV29-1 and J usage is TRBJ2-2; 9 bases are shared with TRBD2. The CDR3 spans 14 residues. CDR1 and CDR2 from the germline V gene are SQVTM and ANQGSEA. J was trimmed by 3 bases and V by 7 bases; bases with no gene match: 6. CDR3 region: CSGRTSAYTGELFF. CDR3 bases: TGCAGCGGAAGGACTAGCGCATACACCGGGGAGCTGTTTTTT.

V and J are TRBV5-6 and TRBJ2-3, with 8 bases fitting TRBD2. The CDR3 is 14 residues long. The junction had 3 bases not matched to a gene; V was cut back by 2 bases and J by 4 bases. The V gene's germline CDR1 is SGHDT and CDR2 YYEEEE. The CDR3 bases are TGTGCCAGCAGCTTCGGAGCGGGAGCAGATACGCAGTATTTT. The encoded protein is CASSFGAGADTQYF.

Only one count was recorded for this clone. This chain connects TRBV19 to TRBJ2-1; the match to TRBD1 covers 8 bases. The V and J ends lost 3 bases and 5 bases, in that order; junction bases with no gene match: 6. CDR1 LNHDA and CDR2 SQIVND come from the germline V gene (reference sequence). The CDR3 consists of 15 residues. The CDR3 DNA reads TGTGCCAGTAGTATCGGACAGGGAATTAACAATGAGCAGTTCTTC. Protein product: CASSIGQGINNEQFF.

Here the CDR3 reads CASSEEQGYQPQHF. CDR3 DNA sequence: TGTGCCAGCAGTGAAGAACAGGGTTACCAGCCCCAGCATTTT. The rearrangement uses TRBV2 and TRBJ1-5; weak D call: TRBD1 (6 bases). Germline CDR1 and CDR2: SNHLY and FYNNEI. Trimming took off 1 base at V and 7 bases at J, with 11 bases between the two ends. The CDR3 contains 14 residues.